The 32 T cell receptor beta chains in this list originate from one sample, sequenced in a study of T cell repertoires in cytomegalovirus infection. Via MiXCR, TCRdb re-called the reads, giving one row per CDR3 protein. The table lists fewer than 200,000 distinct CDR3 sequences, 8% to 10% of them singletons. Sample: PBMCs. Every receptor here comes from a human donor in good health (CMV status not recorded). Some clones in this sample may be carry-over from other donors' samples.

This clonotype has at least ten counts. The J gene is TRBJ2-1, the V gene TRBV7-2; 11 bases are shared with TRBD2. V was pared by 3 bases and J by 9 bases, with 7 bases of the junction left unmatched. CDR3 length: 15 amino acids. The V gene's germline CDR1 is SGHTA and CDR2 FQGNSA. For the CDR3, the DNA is TGTGCCAGCAGCTTTGTAGCGGGAGGGACCTTTGAGCAGTTCTTC. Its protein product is CASSFVAGGTFEQFF.

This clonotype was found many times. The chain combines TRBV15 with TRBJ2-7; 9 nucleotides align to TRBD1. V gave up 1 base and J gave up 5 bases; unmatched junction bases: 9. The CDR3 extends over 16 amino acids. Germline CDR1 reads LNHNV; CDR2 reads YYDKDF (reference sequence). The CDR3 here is CATSRAPGQGSDEQYF. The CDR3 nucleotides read TGTGCCACCAGCAGAGCACCGGGACAGGGTAGCGACGAGCAGTACTTC.

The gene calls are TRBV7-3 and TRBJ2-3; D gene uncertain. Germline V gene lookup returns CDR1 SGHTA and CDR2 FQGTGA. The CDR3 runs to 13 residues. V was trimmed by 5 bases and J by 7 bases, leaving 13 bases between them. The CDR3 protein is CASSQHMANTQYF. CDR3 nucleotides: TGTGCCAGCAGCCAGCACATGGCAAATACGCAGTATTTT.

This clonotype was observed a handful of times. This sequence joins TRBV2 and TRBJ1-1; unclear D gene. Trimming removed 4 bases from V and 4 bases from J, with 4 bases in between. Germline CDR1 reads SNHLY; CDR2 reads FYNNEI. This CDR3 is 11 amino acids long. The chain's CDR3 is CASSGATEAFF. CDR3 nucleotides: TGTGCCAGCAGTGGGGCCACTGAAGCTTTCTTT.

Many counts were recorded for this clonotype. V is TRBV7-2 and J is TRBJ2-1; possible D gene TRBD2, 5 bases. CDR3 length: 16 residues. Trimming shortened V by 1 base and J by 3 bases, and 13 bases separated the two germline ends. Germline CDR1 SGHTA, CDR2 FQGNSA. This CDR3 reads CASSLEVGAFYNEQFF. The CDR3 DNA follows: TGTGCCAGCAGCTTAGAGGTGGGAGCATTCTACAATGAGCAGTTCTTC. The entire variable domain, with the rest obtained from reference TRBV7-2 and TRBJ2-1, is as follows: GAGVSQSPSNKVTEKGKDVELRCDPISGHTALYWYRQSLGQGLEFLIYFQGNSAPDKSGLPSDRFSAERTGGSVSTLTIQRTQQEDSAVYLCASSLEVGAFYNEQFFGPGTRLTVL.

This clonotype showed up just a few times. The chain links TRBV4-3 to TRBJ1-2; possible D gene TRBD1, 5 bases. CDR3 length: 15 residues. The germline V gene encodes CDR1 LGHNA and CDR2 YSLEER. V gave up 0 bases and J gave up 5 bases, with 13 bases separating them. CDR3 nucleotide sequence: TGCGCCAGCAGCCAAGATCTAGGGGAGAGATATGGCTACACCTTC. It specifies CASSQDLGERYGYTF.

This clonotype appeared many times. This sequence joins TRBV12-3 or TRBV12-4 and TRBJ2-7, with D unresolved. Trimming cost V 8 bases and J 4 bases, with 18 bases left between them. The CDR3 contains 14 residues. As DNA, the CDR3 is TGTGCCAGCTCTTATCTAGACATTGGATACGAGCAGTACTTC. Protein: CASSYLDIGYEQYF.

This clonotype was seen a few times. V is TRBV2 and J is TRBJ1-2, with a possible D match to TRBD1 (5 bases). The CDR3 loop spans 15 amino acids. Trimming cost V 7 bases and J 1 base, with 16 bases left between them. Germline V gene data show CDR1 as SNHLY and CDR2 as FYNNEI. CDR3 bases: TGTGCCAGCATCGAAACAGCAGGGCTTAACTATGGCTACACCTTC. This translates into CASIETAGLNYGYTF.

CDR3 protein: CASSEDRRTDTQYF. The CDR3 nucleotides are TGTGCCAGCAGTGAGGACAGGAGAACAGATACGCAGTATTTT. The V gene is TRBV25-1, the J gene TRBJ2-3; TRBD1 aligns across 7 bases. Trimming cost V 3 bases and J 3 bases; bases outside gene matches: 3. The CDR3 runs to 14 residues. CDR1 and CDR2 from the germline V gene are MGHDK and SYGVNS.

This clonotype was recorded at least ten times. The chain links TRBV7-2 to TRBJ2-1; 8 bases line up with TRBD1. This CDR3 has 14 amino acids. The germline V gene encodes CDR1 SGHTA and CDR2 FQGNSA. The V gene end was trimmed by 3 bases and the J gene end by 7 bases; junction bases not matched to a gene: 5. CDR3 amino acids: CASSLDRVLNEQFF. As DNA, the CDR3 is TGTGCCAGCAGCTTGGACAGGGTCCTTAATGAGCAGTTCTTC.

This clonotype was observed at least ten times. The CDR3 loop is CASSKTLGDQPQHF. DNA of the CDR3: TGTGCCAGCAGCAAGACCCTAGGGGATCAGCCCCAGCATTTT. The chain is built from TRBV7-4 and TRBJ1-5; tentative D call: TRBD1 (5 bases). Germline values: CDR1 SGHVT, CDR2 SQSDAQ. Trimming removed 5 bases at V and 5 bases at J, with 13 bases between. CDR3 length equals 14 residues.

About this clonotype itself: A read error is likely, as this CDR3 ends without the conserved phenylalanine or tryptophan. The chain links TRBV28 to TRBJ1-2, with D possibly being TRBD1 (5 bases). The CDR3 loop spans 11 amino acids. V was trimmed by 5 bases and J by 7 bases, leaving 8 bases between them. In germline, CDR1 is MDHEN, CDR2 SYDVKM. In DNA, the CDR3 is TGTGCCAGCAGTCGGGGGTTTGGCTACACCTTA. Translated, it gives CASSRGFGYTL.

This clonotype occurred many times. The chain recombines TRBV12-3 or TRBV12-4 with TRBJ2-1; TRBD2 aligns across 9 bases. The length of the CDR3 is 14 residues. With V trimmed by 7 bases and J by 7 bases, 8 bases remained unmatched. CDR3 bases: TGTGCCAGCATTCCGGGACTAGCTCATAATGAGCAGTTCTTC. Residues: CASIPGLAHNEQFF.

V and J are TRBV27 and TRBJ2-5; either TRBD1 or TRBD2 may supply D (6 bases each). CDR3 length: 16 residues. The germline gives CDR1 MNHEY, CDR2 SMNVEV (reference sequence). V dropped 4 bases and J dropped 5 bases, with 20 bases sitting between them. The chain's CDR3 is CASSWRMGAAGETQYF. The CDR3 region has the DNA TGTGCCAGCAGTTGGAGGATGGGGGCCGCGGGGGAGACCCAGTACTTC.

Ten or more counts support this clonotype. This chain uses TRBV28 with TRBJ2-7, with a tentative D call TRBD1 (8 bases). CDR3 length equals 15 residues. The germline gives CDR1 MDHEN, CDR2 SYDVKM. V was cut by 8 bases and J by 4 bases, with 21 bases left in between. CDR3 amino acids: CASLRPTGGGYEQYF. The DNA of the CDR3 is TGTGCCAGCTTAAGACCCACAGGGGGGGGGTACGAGCAGTACTTC.

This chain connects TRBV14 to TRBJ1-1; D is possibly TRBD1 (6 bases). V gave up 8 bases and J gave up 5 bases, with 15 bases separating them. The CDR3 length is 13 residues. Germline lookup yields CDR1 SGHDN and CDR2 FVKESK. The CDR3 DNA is TGTGCCAGCGGGCAGGGGTCTGGGACTGAAGCTTTCTTT. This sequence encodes CASGQGSGTEAFF.

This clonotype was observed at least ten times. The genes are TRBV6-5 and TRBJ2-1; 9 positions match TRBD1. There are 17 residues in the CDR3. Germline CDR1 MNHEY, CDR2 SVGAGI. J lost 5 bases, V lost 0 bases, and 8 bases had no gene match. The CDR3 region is CASSYSKGTGRDNEQFF. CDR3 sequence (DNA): TGTGCCAGCAGTTACTCGAAAGGGACAGGGAGGGACAATGAGCAGTTCTTC.

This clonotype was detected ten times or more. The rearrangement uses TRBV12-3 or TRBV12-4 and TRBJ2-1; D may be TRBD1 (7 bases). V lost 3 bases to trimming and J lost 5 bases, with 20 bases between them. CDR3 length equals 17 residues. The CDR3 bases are TGTGCCAGCAGTTTGAGGGGGGCGGGACAGCCCAACAATGAGCAGTTCTTC. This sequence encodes CASSLRGAGQPNNEQFF.

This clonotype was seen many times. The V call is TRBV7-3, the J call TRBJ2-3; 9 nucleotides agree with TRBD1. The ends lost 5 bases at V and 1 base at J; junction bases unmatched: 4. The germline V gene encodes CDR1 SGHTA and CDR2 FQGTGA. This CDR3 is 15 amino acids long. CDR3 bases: TGTGCCAGCAGCCCGGGGACAGGGCGCACAGATACGCAGTATTTT. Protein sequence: CASSPGTGRTDTQYF.

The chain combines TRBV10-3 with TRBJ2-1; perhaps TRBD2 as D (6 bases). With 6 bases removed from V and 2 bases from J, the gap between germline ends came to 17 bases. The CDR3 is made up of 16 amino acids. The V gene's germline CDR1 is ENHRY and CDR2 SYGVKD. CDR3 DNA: TGTGCCATCAGCGGAAGTAGGACTACTGCCTACAATGAGCAGTTCTTC. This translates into CAISGSRTTAYNEQFF.

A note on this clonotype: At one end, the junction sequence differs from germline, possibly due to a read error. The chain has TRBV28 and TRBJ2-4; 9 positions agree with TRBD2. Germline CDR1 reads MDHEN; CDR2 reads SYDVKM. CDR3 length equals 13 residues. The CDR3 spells CASSMGLASHLNF. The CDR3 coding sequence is TGTGCCAGCAGTATGGGACTAGCAAGCCACTTGAACTTC.

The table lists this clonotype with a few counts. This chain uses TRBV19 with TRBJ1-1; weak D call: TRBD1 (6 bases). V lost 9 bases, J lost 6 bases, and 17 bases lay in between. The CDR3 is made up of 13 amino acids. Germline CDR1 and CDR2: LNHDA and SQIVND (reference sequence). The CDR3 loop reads CASRPGPGAEAFF. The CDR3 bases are TGTGCCAGCCGACCAGGCCCAGGGGCTGAAGCTTTCTTT.

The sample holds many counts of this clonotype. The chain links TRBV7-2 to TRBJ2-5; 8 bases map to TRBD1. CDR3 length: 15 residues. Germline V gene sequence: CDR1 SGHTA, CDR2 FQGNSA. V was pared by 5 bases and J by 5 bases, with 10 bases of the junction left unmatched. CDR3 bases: TGTGCCAGCAGCAAAAGCTCAGGGGGCGAGGAGACCCAGTACTTC. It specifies CASSKSSGGEETQYF.

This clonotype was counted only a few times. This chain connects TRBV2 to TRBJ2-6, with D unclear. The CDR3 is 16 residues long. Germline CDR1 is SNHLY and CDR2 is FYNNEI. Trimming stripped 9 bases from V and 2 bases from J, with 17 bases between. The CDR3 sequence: CASNLQDVTGANVLTF. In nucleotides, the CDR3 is TGTGCCAGTAACCTCCAGGACGTCACTGGGGCCAACGTCCTGACTTTC.

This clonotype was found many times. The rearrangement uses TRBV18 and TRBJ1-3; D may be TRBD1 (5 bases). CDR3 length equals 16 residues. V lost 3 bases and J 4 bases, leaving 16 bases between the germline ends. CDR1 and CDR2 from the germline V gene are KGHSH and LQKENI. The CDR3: CASSPRDRTRGNTIYF. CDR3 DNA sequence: TGTGCCAGCTCACCCCGGGACCGCACAAGGGGAAACACCATATATTTT. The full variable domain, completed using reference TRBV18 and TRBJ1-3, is NAGVMQNPRHLVRRRGQEARLRCSPMKGHSHVYWYRQLPEEGLKFMVYLQKENIIDESGMPKERFSAEFPKEGPSILRIQQVVRGDSAAYFCASSPRDRTRGNTIYFGEGSWLTVV.

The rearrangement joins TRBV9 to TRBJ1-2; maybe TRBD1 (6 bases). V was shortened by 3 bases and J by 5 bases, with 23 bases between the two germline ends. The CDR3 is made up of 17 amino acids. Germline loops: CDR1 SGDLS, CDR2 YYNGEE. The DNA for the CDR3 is TGTGCCAGCAGCGACCCCTCACACAGGGTGAAGAAATATGGCTACACCTTC. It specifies CASSDPSHRVKKYGYTF.

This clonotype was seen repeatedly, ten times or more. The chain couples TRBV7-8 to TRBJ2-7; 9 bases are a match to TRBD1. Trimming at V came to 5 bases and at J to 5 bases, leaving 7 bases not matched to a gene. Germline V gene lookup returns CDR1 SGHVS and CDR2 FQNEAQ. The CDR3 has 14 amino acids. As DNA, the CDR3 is TGTGCCAGCAGCCCCAGGGACAGGGCTAACGAGCAGTACTTC. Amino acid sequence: CASSPRDRANEQYF. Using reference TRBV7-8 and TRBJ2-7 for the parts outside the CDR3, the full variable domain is GAGVSQSPRYKVAKRGQDVALRCDPISGHVSLFWYQQALGQGPEFLTYFQNEAQLDKSGLPSDRFFAERPEGSVSTLKIQRTQQEDSAVYLCASSPRDRANEQYFGPGTRLTVT.

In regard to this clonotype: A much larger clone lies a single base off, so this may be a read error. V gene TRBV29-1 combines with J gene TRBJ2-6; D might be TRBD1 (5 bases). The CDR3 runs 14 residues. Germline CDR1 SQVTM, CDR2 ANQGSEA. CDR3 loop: CSVGSVSGANVLNF. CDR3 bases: TGCAGCGTTGGATCAGTCTCTGGGGCCAACGTCCTGAATTTC.

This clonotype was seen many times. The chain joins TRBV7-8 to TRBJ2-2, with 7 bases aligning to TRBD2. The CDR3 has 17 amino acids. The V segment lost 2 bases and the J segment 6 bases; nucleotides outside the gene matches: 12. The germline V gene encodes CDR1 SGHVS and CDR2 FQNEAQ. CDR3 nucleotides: TGTGCCAGCAGCTTAAAATTCGGGGGAGGGTTCGCCGGGGAGCTGTTTTTT. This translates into CASSLKFGGGFAGELFF.

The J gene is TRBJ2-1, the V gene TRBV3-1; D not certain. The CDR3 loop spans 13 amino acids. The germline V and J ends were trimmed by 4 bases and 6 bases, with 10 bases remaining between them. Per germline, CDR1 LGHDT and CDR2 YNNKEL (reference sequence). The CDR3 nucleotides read TGTGCCAGCAGCCCACCCGGCACCAATGAGCAGTTCTTC. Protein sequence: CASSPPGTNEQFF.

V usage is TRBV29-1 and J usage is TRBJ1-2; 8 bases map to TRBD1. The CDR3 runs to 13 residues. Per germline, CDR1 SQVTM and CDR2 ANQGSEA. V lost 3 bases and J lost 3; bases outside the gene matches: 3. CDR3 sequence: CSVEDREDYGYTF. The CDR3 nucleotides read TGCAGCGTTGAGGACAGGGAGGACTATGGCTACACCTTC.

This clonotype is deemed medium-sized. The CDR3 DNA follows: TGTGCCAGCAGCCCCTCCCCCGGGACAGACCCTATTGGGACCTTC. This gives the protein CASSPSPGTDPIGTF. This chain links TRBV7-2 with TRBJ1-2; 7 bases match TRBD1. The V gene end was trimmed by 5 bases and the J gene end by 14 bases; junction bases not matched to a gene: 20. This CDR3 is built from 15 residues. Germline CDR1 and CDR2: SGHTA and FQGNSA.